A single sample is the source of the 26 T cell receptor beta chains below, sequenced in a study of cytomegalovirus exposure and HLA in healthy donors. Produced via immunoSEQ multiplex PCR; TCRdb's table is partial and in-frame only. The repertoire holds about 220,000 clones, around 88% seen once, with 2.9% in the top ten. Specimen: PBMCs. The receptors were sampled from a woman aged 18-30 years in good health and CMV-seronegative.

This chain connects TRBV7-2 to TRBJ2-7; 10 bases are shared with TRBD2. The germline CDR1 and CDR2 sequences are SGHTA and FQGNSA. The V and J ends lost 1 base and 6 bases, in that order; junction bases with no gene match: 3. The CDR3 runs 14 residues. The CDR3 protein is CASSLDSGRREQYF. Here the CDR3 DNA reads TGTGCCAGCAGCTTAGATAGCGGGAGGCGCGAGCAGTACTTC.

In this sample, this clone turned up once. The genes are TRBV5-1 and TRBJ1-1, with D uncertain. Trimming left V 2 bases short and J 0 bases short, with 11 bases between. Germline CDR1 reads SGHRS; CDR2 reads YFSETQ. This CDR3 has 15 residues. CDR3 amino acids: CASSLGWRMNTEAFF. In nucleotides, the CDR3 is TGCGCCAGCAGCTTAGGCTGGAGAATGAACACTGAAGCTTTCTTT.

The rearrangement joins TRBV5-4 to TRBJ1-1; 12 bases agree with TRBD1. V trimming: 4 bases; J trimming: 6 bases; junction bases outside the gene matches: 10. The CDR3 runs to 16 residues. Per germline, CDR1 SGHNT and CDR2 YYREEE (reference sequence). The CDR3 loop reads CASSGGQGAAVPEAFF. In nucleotides, the CDR3 is TGTGCCAGCAGCGGGGGACAGGGGGCCGCAGTACCTGAAGCTTTCTTT.

Only a few counts were recorded for this clone. The rearrangement joins TRBV10-2 to TRBJ2-7, with 10 positions matching TRBD2. Germline CDR1 and CDR2: WSHSY and SAAADI. V dropped 7 bases and J dropped 7; count of bases not matched to a gene: 4. The CDR3 extends over 12 amino acids. The CDR3 nucleotides are TGCGCCAGCACTAGCGGGAGTAGGGAGCAGTACTTC. It codes for CASTSGSREQYF.

The J gene is TRBJ2-7, the V gene TRBV28; D is unresolved. Trimming took 3 bases from V and 2 from J, leaving 8 bases between them. In germline, CDR1 is MDHEN, CDR2 SYDVKM. CDR3 size: 13 residues. DNA of the CDR3: TGTGCCAGCAGTTTTGGCCAGACCTACGAGCAGTACTTC. Its translation: CASSFGQTYEQYF.

The chain has TRBV5-6 and TRBJ1-1, with D possibly matching TRBD1 (5 bases). There are 16 residues in the CDR3. Trimming pared 4 bases from V and 1 base from J, leaving 17 bases between. Germline values: CDR1 SGHDT, CDR2 YYEEEE. The CDR3 is CASSLPWDFGNTEAFF. For the CDR3, the DNA is TGTGCCAGCAGCCTCCCGTGGGACTTTGGGAACACTGAAGCTTTCTTT.

The chain joins TRBV7-2 to TRBJ2-7; 9 bases map to TRBD2. The CDR3 length is 14 residues. Trimming removed 0 bases from V and 4 bases from J; junction bases left unmatched: 1. CDR1 is SGHTA, CDR2 FQGNSA, per germline. CDR3 residues: CASSLAREGYEQYF. The CDR3 bases are TGTGCCAGCAGCTTAGCGCGGGAGGGGTACGAGCAGTACTTC.

This clone has just a few counts. CDR3 residues: CASSIRLAGGASSYNEQFF. The CDR3 DNA is TGTGCCAGTAGTATTCGGCTAGCGGGAGGCGCCAGCTCCTACAATGAGCAGTTCTTC. This rearrangement joins TRBV19 to TRBJ2-1; TRBD2 matches at 11 bases. The CDR3 consists of 19 residues. After removal of 3 bases from V and 0 bases from J, the junction contained 10 bases not matched to a gene. From germline, CDR1 is LNHDA and CDR2 SQIVND (reference sequence).

This chain connects TRBV4-1 to TRBJ2-3; 8 bases match TRBD1. Germline CDR1 is MGHRA and CDR2 is YSYEKL. The junction had 6 bases not matched to a gene; V was cut back by 4 bases and J by 0 bases. The length of the CDR3 is 16 residues. The CDR3 protein is CASSPRGQASTDTQYF. DNA of the CDR3: TGCGCCAGCAGCCCCCGGGGACAGGCCAGCACAGATACGCAGTATTTT.

The V and J genes are TRBV9 and TRBJ1-1, with D possibly being TRBD1 (5 bases). There are 14 residues in the CDR3. Per the germline V gene, CDR1 is SGDLS and CDR2 is YYNGEE. Trimming removed 3 bases at V and 0 bases at J, with 9 bases between. The CDR3 DNA is TGTGCCAGCAGCGCAGGGTCCCTGAACACTGAAGCTTTCTTT. Translation: CASSAGSLNTEAFF.

This chain links TRBV7-9 with TRBJ2-5; TRBD2 matches at 11 bases. V was pared by 7 bases and J by 1 base, with 11 bases of the junction left unmatched. Germline assignment: CDR1 SEHNR and CDR2 FQNEAQ (reference sequence). The CDR3 runs to 17 residues. CDR3 nucleotide sequence: TGTGCCAGCAAAAAGTTTCTAGCGGGAGGCCCCCAAGAGACCCAGTACTTC. It is translated as CASKKFLAGGPQETQYF.

The chain combines TRBV27 with TRBJ1-1; no firm D call. From germline, CDR1 is MNHEY and CDR2 SMNVEV (reference sequence). CDR3 length: 13 residues. Deletions cut 0 bases from V and 7 bases from J, with 9 bases between. The CDR3 DNA reads as TGTGCCAGCAGTTTATCGAAACAGCTTGAAGCTTTCTTT. Translated, it gives CASSLSKQLEAFF.

The chain is built from TRBV2 and TRBJ2-5, with 11 positions matching TRBD2. Germline-derived CDR1 and CDR2 are SNHLY and FYNNEI. Trimming at V came to 0 bases and at J to 3 bases, leaving 9 bases not matched to a gene. The CDR3 contains 18 residues. The CDR3 here is CASSEAKGLAGGEETQYF. Written as DNA, the CDR3 is TGTGCCAGCAGTGAAGCAAAGGGCCTAGCGGGAGGAGAAGAGACCCAGTACTTC.

The chain combines TRBV30 with TRBJ2-1; TRBD2 matches at 12 bases. The CDR3 spans 14 residues. V shed 2 bases and J 9 bases; nucleotides not matched to a gene: 5. CDR1 is GTSNPN, CDR2 SVGIG, per germline (reference sequence). The CDR3 spells CAWSKTSGSGEQFF. In DNA, the CDR3 is TGTGCCTGGAGTAAGACTAGCGGGAGCGGTGAGCAGTTCTTC. The whole variable domain, filled in from reference TRBV30 and TRBJ2-1, reads SQTIHQWPATLVQPVGSPLSLECTVEGTSNPNLYWYRQAAGRGLQLLFYSVGIGQISSEVPQNLSASRPQDRQFILSSKKLLLSDSGFYLCAWSKTSGSGEQFFGPGTRLTVL.

This CDR3 reads CASSPWVADGNEKLFF. The DNA of the CDR3 is TGTGCCAGCAGCCCCTGGGTGGCGGATGGGAATGAAAAACTGTTTTTT. V gene TRBV7-8 combines with J gene TRBJ1-4; D remains unclear. Per the germline V gene, CDR1 is SGHVS and CDR2 is FQNEAQ. V shed 5 bases and J shed 5 bases, with 18 bases lying between them. This CDR3 contains 16 residues.

This clone appeared a single time. The chain combines TRBV4-1 with TRBJ2-1, with 9 bases matching TRBD2. This CDR3 comprises 15 residues. Unmatched junction bases numbered 6, after V lost 0 bases and J lost 9 bases. Germline V gives CDR1 MGHRA, CDR2 YSYEKL. Here the CDR3 reads CASSQDIKAGGEQFF. The CDR3, as DNA: TGCGCCAGCAGCCAAGATATTAAAGCGGGAGGTGAGCAGTTCTTC.

The chain employs TRBV19 and TRBJ1-1; D not certain. V was trimmed by 5 bases and J by 1 base, leaving 8 bases between them. There are 13 residues in the CDR3. Germline loops: CDR1 LNHDA, CDR2 SQIVND (reference sequence). CDR3 protein: CASSRHGNTEAFF. DNA of the CDR3: TGTGCCAGTAGTCGTCACGGGAACACTGAAGCTTTCTTT.

The rearrangement links TRBV4-1 to TRBJ2-1, with 9 bases fitting TRBD1. The germline V gene encodes CDR1 MGHRA and CDR2 YSYEKL. The V gene end was trimmed by 4 bases and the J gene end by 2 bases; junction bases not matched to a gene: 18. The CDR3 spans 20 residues. CDR3 residues: CASSRLEQGARPLPYNEQFF. CDR3 DNA sequence: TGCGCCAGCAGCCGGTTGGAACAGGGGGCGCGGCCGCTGCCCTACAATGAGCAGTTCTTC.

This chain connects TRBV19 to TRBJ2-3, with a possible D match to TRBD1 (8 bases). Germline V gene data show CDR1 as LNHDA and CDR2 as SQIVND (reference sequence). This CDR3 spans 16 amino acids. The V end was cut by 3 bases, the J end by 3 bases, with 16 bases between. The CDR3 reads CASSIPQGEGTDTQYF. Written as DNA, the CDR3 is TGTGCCAGTAGTATCCCACAGGGGGAGGGTACAGATACGCAGTATTTT.

This chain connects TRBV5-1 to TRBJ2-6, with 9 bases lining up with TRBD1. The V segment lost 4 bases and the J segment 1 base; nucleotides outside the gene matches: 3. Germline CDR1 and CDR2: SGHRS and YFSETQ. The CDR3 has 16 amino acids. The chain's CDR3 is CASSPGTGSGANVLTF. The CDR3 bases are TGCGCCAGCAGCCCCGGGACAGGGTCTGGGGCCAACGTCCTGACTTTC.

The V and J genes are TRBV10-3 and TRBJ2-7; TRBD2 aligns across 11 bases. Trimming took 5 bases from V and 3 from J; bases not matched to a gene: 3. This CDR3 is 14 amino acids long. Germline V gene data show CDR1 as ENHRY and CDR2 as SYGVKD. The CDR3 is CAISLTSGNYEQYF. The CDR3 bases are TGTGCCATCAGTTTGACTAGCGGGAACTACGAGCAGTACTTC.

The J gene is TRBJ2-7, the V gene TRBV10-2; D gene ambiguous. The length of the CDR3 is 13 residues. V was trimmed by 1 base and J by 6 bases, leaving 10 bases between them. The germline V gene encodes CDR1 WSHSY and CDR2 SAAADI. The CDR3 spells CASSECEFCEQYF. DNA of the CDR3: TGCGCCAGCAGTGAGTGTGAGTTCTGCGAGCAGTACTTC.

Only one count was recorded for this clone. J is TRBJ1-2 and V is TRBV18; 7 bases agree with TRBD1. Looked up from germline, CDR1 is KGHSH and CDR2 is LQKENI. With 3 bases clipped from V and 4 bases from J, the junction kept 11 bases outside the gene matches. The CDR3 contains 16 residues. The DNA for the CDR3 is TGTGCCAGCTCACCTTCTCCGACAGGGCCTGGCTATGGCTACACCTTC. This sequence encodes CASSPSPTGPGYGYTF.

The rearrangement joins TRBV27 to TRBJ2-1; 10 nucleotides align to TRBD2. CDR3 length equals 14 residues. Trimming cost V 3 bases and J 8 bases; bases outside gene matches: 4. Germline loops: CDR1 MNHEY, CDR2 SMNVEV (reference sequence). CDR3 nucleotides: TGTGCCAGCAGTTTGTCTAGCGGGAGTTATGAGCAGTTCTTC. This translates into CASSLSSGSYEQFF.

The chain employs TRBV6-7 and TRBJ2-3; 11 bases are shared with TRBD2. TRBV6-7 is known as an ORF, though its function is uncertain. The CDR3 loop spans 17 amino acids. The V and J ends lost 4 bases and 0 bases, in that order; junction bases with no gene match: 6. The CDR3 spells CASSSASGRISTDTQYF. The CDR3 nucleotides read TGTGCCAGCAGTTCCGCTAGCGGGAGGATTAGCACAGATACGCAGTATTTT.

The chain joins TRBV4-1 to TRBJ2-7, with D tentatively TRBD1 (6 bases). V was cut by 0 bases and J by 5 bases, with 11 bases left in between. There are 14 residues in the CDR3. Germline lookup yields CDR1 MGHRA and CDR2 YSYEKL. The chain's CDR3 is CASSQEQGMNEQYF. CDR3 DNA sequence: TGCGCCAGCAGCCAAGAACAGGGAATGAACGAGCAGTACTTC.